This TCR beta chain is from a study of tumor-infiltrating lymphocytes in primary liver carcinoma. Overall study context: Yields of productive TCRbeta reads ranged from roughly 3.5 to 7.5 million per sample and were similar across tissue types. Findings and limits, study-wide: Blood trailed tumors significantly in top-250-clone fraction (p = 0.039).

CDR1 DFQATT and CDR2 SNEGSKA come from the germline V gene (reference sequence). The CDR3 is made up of 14 amino acids. Between the trimmed V and J ends, which lost 4 bases and 2 bases, there was a span of 12 bases. A primer matching the constant region was used to make TCR beta cDNA from approximately 500 ng of total RNA. Modified slightly, ARM-PCR produced TCR beta libraries over three nested multiplex PCR rounds. TRBV1-TRBV30 forward primers and a C-beta reverse primer were used in the first two PCR rounds, which each ran for about 9 cycles. TCRdb reprocessed the multiplex PCR reads with MiXCR, giving one entry per CDR3 protein. The data hold some 55,000 distinct CDR3 sequences, with about 73% observed a single time. Co-extracted RNA and DNA came from roughly 21-30 mg of unsorted bulk tissue. Primary liver carcinoma in the patients was surgically resected. Every tumor contributed samples taken at five separate regions.

This clonotype was counted a few times. The target antigen is unknown. Specimen: liver tumor tissue from sampling region 2. Documented subset: tumor region T2, inferior pole. This TCR came from a middle-aged man with primary liver carcinoma and hepatitis B virus infection. The chain uses TRBV20-1 and TRBJ2-1; no definite D call. The CDR3 reads CSANGLGTYNEQFF. The CDR3 DNA sequence: TGCAGTGCTAATGGGCTAGGGACCTACAATGAGCAGTTCTTC.